This TCR beta chain was identified in a study of shared clonotypes between healthy human individuals. The V end lost 3 bases, the J end lost 6 bases, and 14 bases lay between the germline ends. Germline V lookup: CDR1 MNHNS, CDR2 SASEGT. This CDR3 contains 14 residues. Notes on this clone: Its antigen is as yet unknown.

General study points: Some naive CD4 clonotypes, approximately 4.5%, turned up in common across a handful of donors. Read depth was anticipated to influence clonotype sharing among donors.

Splitting the CD4+ cells yielded a CD45RA+ naive subset and a CD45RA-negative memory subset. TCRdb's table, derived via immunoSEQ multiplex PCR, lists solely in-frame clones and lacks some. Of approximately 2.5 million clones in the sample, just over 90% were seen once. The sequence was obtained from a young man in good health. The rearrangement joins TRBV6-1 to TRBJ1-2; D remains unclear. The sample consisted of naive CD4+ T cells sorted from blood. The sample's subset: CD45RA+ positively selected. The CDR3 nucleotides are TGTGCCAGCAGTGATCTGACTCCCTTGAATGGCTACACCTTC. Amino acid sequence: CASSDLTPLNGYTF.